The present T cell receptor (beta chain) was sequenced within a study of blood T cell repertoires in COVID-19. As for the study in general: From the United States, Italy and Spain came samples of acute and convalescent COVID-19. The analysed material was cDNA or gDNA that came from T cells, B-cell-depleted T cells, or PBMCs.

Authors' methods: How many nucleated cells were present was estimated from reference gene primer amplification. The repertoire was sequenced with immunoSEQ multiplex PCR; TCRdb's copy has only in-frame clones and lacks some. V, J and clone size are taken as reported in that table, and D and trimming were inferred from the DNA itself. The sample lists about 260,000 clones; approximately 90% were seen once. The sequenced sample was peripheral blood. The TCR was taken from a woman between 35 and 50 years old with acute or convalescent COVID-19.

The CDR3 region is CSVAGTGVHGSGELFF. For the CDR3, the DNA is TGCAGCGTCGCTGGGACGGGGGTCCATGGTAGCGGGGAGCTGTTTTTT. The V gene is TRBV29-1, the J gene TRBJ2-2, with a possible D match to TRBD2 (6 bases). The CDR3 covers 16 residues. V was shortened by 6 bases and J by 7 bases, with 24 bases between the two germline ends. In germline, CDR1 is SQVTM, CDR2 ANQGSEA.